This T cell receptor beta chain was captured in a study of shared clonotypes between healthy human individuals. From germline, CDR1 is SGDLS and CDR2 YYNGEE. The V gene end was trimmed by 3 bases and the J gene end by 3 bases; junction bases not matched to a gene: 3. The CDR3 length is 13 residues. Comments on this clone: In the same sample, other DNA sequences code for this CDR3.

It was CD45RO-negative cells, positively selected for CCR7, that made up naive CD8 cells, with terminally differentiated effector memory CD45RA+ cells excluded. TCRdb's copy holds only in-frame clones and misses some; the assay was immunoSEQ multiplex PCR. This sample has millions of clones; about 92% occur once, and the top ten carry more than 1.5%. The sample taken for sequencing was naive CD8+ T cells from PBMCs. The TCR was taken from a man aged 18 to 29 in good health. Some clones in this sample may be carry-over from other donors' samples. The chain recombines TRBV9 with TRBJ2-7; TRBD2 agrees at 7 bases. The CDR3 sequence: CASSAGTNYEQYF. The CDR3 bases are TGTGCCAGCAGCGCCGGGACTAACTACGAGCAGTACTTC.